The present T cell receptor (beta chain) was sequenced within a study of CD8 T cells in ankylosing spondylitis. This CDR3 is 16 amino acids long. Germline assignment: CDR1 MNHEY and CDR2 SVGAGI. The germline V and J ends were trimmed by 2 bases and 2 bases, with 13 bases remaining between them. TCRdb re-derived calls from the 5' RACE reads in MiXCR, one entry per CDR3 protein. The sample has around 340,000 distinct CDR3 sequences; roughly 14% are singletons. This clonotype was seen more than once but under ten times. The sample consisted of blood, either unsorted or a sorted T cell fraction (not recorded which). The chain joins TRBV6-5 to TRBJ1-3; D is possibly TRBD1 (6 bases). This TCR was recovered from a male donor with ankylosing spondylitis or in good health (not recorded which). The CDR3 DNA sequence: TGTGCCAGCAGTTACCCCGGGGGGCAGGCTGGAAACACCATATATTTT. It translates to CASSYPGGQAGNTIYF.